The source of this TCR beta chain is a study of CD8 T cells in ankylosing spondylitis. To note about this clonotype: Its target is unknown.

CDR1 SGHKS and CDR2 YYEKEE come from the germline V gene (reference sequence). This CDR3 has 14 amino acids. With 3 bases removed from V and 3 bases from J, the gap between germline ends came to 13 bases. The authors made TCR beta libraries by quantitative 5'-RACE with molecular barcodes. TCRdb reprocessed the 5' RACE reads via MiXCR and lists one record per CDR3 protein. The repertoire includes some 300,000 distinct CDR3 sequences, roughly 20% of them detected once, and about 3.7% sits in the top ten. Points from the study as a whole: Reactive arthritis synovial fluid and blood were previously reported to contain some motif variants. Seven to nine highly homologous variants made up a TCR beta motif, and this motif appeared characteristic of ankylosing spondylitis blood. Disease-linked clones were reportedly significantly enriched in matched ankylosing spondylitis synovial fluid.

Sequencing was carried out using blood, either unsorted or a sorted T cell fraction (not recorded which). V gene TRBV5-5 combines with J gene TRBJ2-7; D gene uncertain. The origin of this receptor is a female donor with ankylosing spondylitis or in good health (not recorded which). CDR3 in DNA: TGTGCCAGCAGCTCCGACGGTATAATCTACGAGCAGTACTTC. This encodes CASSSDGIIYEQYF.